Each of the 25 T cell receptor beta chains below was sequenced from the same sample in a study of shared clonotypes between healthy human individuals. CD8 cells classed as naive were CD45RO-negative and positively selected for CCR7, excluding terminally differentiated effector memory CD45RA+ cells. Assay used: immunoSEQ multiplex PCR; TCRdb lists only in-frame clones, some missing. The repertoire holds 550,000 to 600,000 clones, with 95% to 98% as singletons. Specimen: naive CD8+ T cells sorted from blood. These TCRs come from a man aged 25 to 40 in good health.

This clone showed up just once. The chain recombines TRBV14 with TRBJ2-3; D perhaps matches TRBD2 (5 bases). CDR3 size: 15 residues. Germline V lookup: CDR1 SGHDN, CDR2 FVKESK. Trimming stripped 4 bases from V and 3 bases from J, with 14 bases between. The CDR3 DNA follows: TGTGCCAGCAGCCTCCTCCCGGGATCGACAGATACGCAGTATTTT. This encodes CASSLLPGSTDTQYF.

The chain has TRBV19 and TRBJ1-5; tentative D call: TRBD1 (5 bases). CDR1 LNHDA and CDR2 SQIVND come from the germline V gene (reference sequence). Trimming stripped 5 bases from V and 0 bases from J, with 17 bases between. The CDR3 covers 17 residues. The CDR3 is CASSAISGADSNQPQHF. CDR3 DNA sequence: TGTGCCAGTAGTGCCATATCCGGGGCAGATAGCAATCAGCCCCAGCATTTT.

With respect to this clone: Other DNA sequences within the sample encode an identical CDR3. This chain links TRBV27 with TRBJ2-7; D might be TRBD1 or TRBD2, each matching 6 bases. Trimming removed 2 bases at V and 5 bases at J, with 10 bases between. The CDR3 spans 13 residues. In germline, CDR1 is MNHEY, CDR2 SMNVEV (reference sequence). The CDR3 bases are TGTGCCAGCAGTTTAAATAGGGGGGACGAGCAGTACTTC. Its protein product is CASSLNRGDEQYF.

The chain has TRBV4-1 and TRBJ2-5; TRBD2 aligns across 7 bases. V trimming: 3 bases; J trimming: 4 bases; junction bases outside the gene matches: 5. The CDR3 runs 14 residues. CDR1 is MGHRA and CDR2 is YSYEKL in the germline V gene. CDR3 DNA: TGCGCCAGCAGCCATGGACTAGTTGCAGAGACCCAGTACTTC. It codes for CASSHGLVAETQYF.

The genes are TRBV16 and TRBJ2-7, with 9 bases fitting TRBD1. The V gene end was trimmed by 2 bases and the J gene end by 3 bases; junction bases not matched to a gene: 5. CDR3 length: 15 amino acids. Looked up from germline, CDR1 is KGHSY and CDR2 is FQNENV. The CDR3 bases are TGTGCCAGCAGCCAAAAGGGACAGGGATTCTACGAGCAGTACTTC. Protein product: CASSQKGQGFYEQYF.

The chain combines TRBV4-1 with TRBJ2-1; D is possibly TRBD1 or TRBD2 (5 bases each). The V gene's germline CDR1 is MGHRA and CDR2 YSYEKL. Trimming removed 1 base at V and 7 bases at J, with 14 bases between. The CDR3 covers 15 residues. The chain's CDR3 is CASSQGTGLLNEQFF. The CDR3 coding sequence is TGCGCCAGCAGCCAAGGTACGGGGCTCTTGAATGAGCAGTTCTTC.

The chain uses TRBV11-1 and TRBJ2-7; D ambiguous. From germline, CDR1 is SGHAT and CDR2 FQDESV (reference sequence). This CDR3 region has 12 residues. V lost 5 bases and J lost 2, with 7 bases in between. In DNA form, the CDR3 reads TGTGCCAGCAGCCACCAGACCTACGAGCAGTACTTC. It specifies CASSHQTYEQYF.

This clone has only one observation. The CDR3 DNA is TGTGCCAGCAGTGCTATTACCCGAAAAGATGAAAAACTGTTTTTT. Encoded protein: CASSAITRKDEKLFF. The J gene is TRBJ1-4, the V gene TRBV2, with D unclear. The ends were cut back, 4 bases at V and 6 bases at J, with 15 bases in the middle. The CDR3 contains 15 residues. In germline, CDR1 is SNHLY, CDR2 FYNNEI.

For the CDR3, the DNA is TGTGCCAGCAGTCACGATGGCTACACCTTC. Protein sequence: CASSHDGYTF. The chain joins TRBV28 to TRBJ1-2; D is unclear. The ends were cut back, 5 bases at V and 6 bases at J, with 4 bases in the middle. The V gene's germline CDR1 is MDHEN and CDR2 SYDVKM. The CDR3 consists of 10 residues.

The chain combines TRBV11-2 with TRBJ2-7; 8 positions match TRBD2. Looked up from germline, CDR1 is SGHAT and CDR2 is FQNNGV. The CDR3 covers 14 residues. V shed 0 bases and J 6 bases; nucleotides not matched to a gene: 4. CDR3 coding DNA: TGTGCCAGCAGCTTAGAGGCGGGAGGAGGCGAGCAGTACTTC. Translation: CASSLEAGGGEQYF.

J is TRBJ1-1 and V is TRBV19; TRBD1 matches at 8 bases. CDR3 size: 15 residues. Trimming at V came to 3 bases and at J to 0 bases, leaving 3 bases not matched to a gene. CDR1 and CDR2 from the germline V gene are LNHDA and SQIVND (reference sequence). As DNA, the CDR3 is TGTGCCAGTAGTATTGGGACAGGAATGAACACTGAAGCTTTCTTT. Translation: CASSIGTGMNTEAFF.

The chain has TRBV27 and TRBJ2-1; D is ambiguous. The CDR3 contains 12 residues. V dropped 5 bases and J dropped 12 bases, with 14 bases sitting between them. CDR1 MNHEY and CDR2 SMNVEV come from the germline V gene (reference sequence). The CDR3 loop reads CASSPNRGPQFF. CDR3 DNA: TGTGCCAGCAGTCCAAATCGTGGGCCGCAGTTCTTC.

The genes are TRBV21-1 and TRBJ1-1. TRBV21-1 counts as a pseudogene. CDR3 length: 15 amino acids. CDR3 sequence reads: CASSKGSGTNTEAFF. DNA for the CDR3: TGTGCCAGCAGCAAAGGATCGGGGACGAACACTGAAGCTTTCTTT.

The CDR3 loop is CASSSPGTSGGQQFF. The CDR3 bases are TGTGCCAGCAGTTCACCCGGGACTAGCGGAGGCCAGCAGTTCTTC. The chain joins TRBV27 to TRBJ2-1; 11 positions agree with TRBD2. The CDR3 has 15 residues. The germline gives CDR1 MNHEY, CDR2 SMNVEV (reference sequence). The V segment lost 4 bases and the J segment 11 bases; nucleotides outside the gene matches: 10.

CDR3 sequence: CASSSNSGTEAFF. In DNA form, the CDR3 reads TGTGCCAGCAGTTCGAACTCCGGGACTGAAGCTTTCTTT. The chain carries TRBV6-5 and TRBJ1-1, with D hard to call. This CDR3 is 13 amino acids long. CDR1 is MNHEY, CDR2 SVGAGI, per germline. With 4 bases removed from V and 5 bases from J, the gap between germline ends came to 11 bases.

The chain recombines TRBV7-8 with TRBJ2-1; 9 bases match TRBD2. After removal of 6 bases from V and 2 bases from J, the junction contained 14 bases not matched to a gene. CDR3 length equals 18 residues. Germline CDR1 SGHVS, CDR2 FQNEAQ. CDR3 loop: CASRGVGQREDPYNEQFF. DNA for the CDR3: TGTGCCAGCAGAGGGGTGGGCCAGCGGGAGGATCCCTACAATGAGCAGTTCTTC.

The rearrangement joins TRBV28 to TRBJ2-7; 13 bases fit TRBD2. The CDR3 contains 16 residues. Germline V gene data show CDR1 as MDHEN and CDR2 as SYDVKM. V trimming: 4 bases; J trimming: 5 bases; junction bases outside the gene matches: 8. Here the CDR3 DNA reads TGTGCCAGCAGTTGGGAAACTAGCGGGAGGGCCCACGAGCAGTACTTC. Residues: CASSWETSGRAHEQYF. The full variable domain, with the rest looked up from reference TRBV28 and TRBJ2-7, is DVKVTQSSRYLVKRTGEKVFLECVQDMDHENMFWYRQDPGLGLRLIYFSYDVKMKEKGDIPEGYSVSREKKERFSLILESASTNQTSMYLCASSWETSGRAHEQYFGPGTRLTVT.

V gene TRBV7-6 combines with J gene TRBJ1-4, with D perhaps TRBD1 (5 bases). This CDR3 is built from 15 residues. Germline lookup yields CDR1 SGHVS and CDR2 FNYEAQ. Between the trimmed V and J ends, which lost 3 bases and 3 bases, there was a span of 11 bases. The CDR3, as DNA: TGTGCCAGCAGCTTGTTTGGGGGGGCTAATGAAAAACTGTTTTTT. It specifies CASSLFGGANEKLFF.

This chain links TRBV5-6 with TRBJ2-2, with D unclear. The CDR3 has 15 residues. Germline-derived CDR1 and CDR2 are SGHDT and YYEEEE. V was shortened by 0 bases and J by 5 bases, with 11 bases between the two germline ends. CDR3 coding DNA: TGTGCCAGCAGCTTGGAAGTTCGGTGGACCGGGGAGCTGTTTTTT. Its protein is CASSLEVRWTGELFF.

V is TRBV5-1 and J is TRBJ2-7, with D perhaps TRBD2 (5 bases). There are 15 residues in the CDR3. Between the trimmed V and J ends, which lost 0 bases and 9 bases, there was a span of 19 bases. Germline V gene lookup returns CDR1 SGHRS and CDR2 YFSETQ. CDR3 sequence (DNA): TGCGCCAGCAGCTTGGATGAGGGCACCACTGATGGGCAGTACTTC. It translates to CASSLDEGTTDGQYF.

The V gene is TRBV19, the J gene TRBJ2-7; the match to TRBD2 covers 8 bases. Trimming removed 7 bases from V and 0 bases from J; junction bases left unmatched: 5. Germline V gene data show CDR1 as LNHDA and CDR2 as SQIVND (reference sequence). The CDR3 has 14 amino acids. CDR3: CASTPGTSSYEQYF. CDR3 DNA: TGTGCCAGTACTCCTGGGACTAGCTCCTACGAGCAGTACTTC.

The chain joins TRBV5-1 to TRBJ2-1; TRBD1 agrees at 7 bases. The length of the CDR3 is 15 residues. With 3 bases clipped from V and 1 base from J, the junction kept 4 bases outside the gene matches. The germline gives CDR1 SGHRS, CDR2 YFSETQ. In DNA form, the CDR3 reads TGCGCCAGCAGCTCCGGGACAGCATCCTACAATGAGCAGTTCTTC. This encodes CASSSGTASYNEQFF.

This clone was recorded once. V gene TRBV27 combines with J gene TRBJ1-1, with 7 positions matching TRBD1. The CDR3 sequence is 13 residues long. After removal of 6 bases from V and 3 bases from J, the junction contained 4 bases not matched to a gene. Germline V gives CDR1 MNHEY, CDR2 SMNVEV (reference sequence). The CDR3 nucleotides are TGTGCCAGCAGACCTCAGGGGGACACTGAAGCTTTCTTT. Translating it yields CASRPQGDTEAFF.

The rearrangement uses TRBV6-5 and TRBJ2-7; a possible D gene is TRBD1 (5 bases). Per germline, CDR1 MNHEY and CDR2 SVGAGI. The CDR3 runs 14 residues. The V end was cut by 2 bases, the J end by 6 bases, with 14 bases between. In DNA, the CDR3 is TGTGCCAGCAGTTACGGTGTAGGGGTCGGCGAGCAGTACTTC. Its protein is CASSYGVGVGEQYF.

The chain couples TRBV5-4 to TRBJ2-7, with D uncertain. The germline V gene encodes CDR1 SGHNT and CDR2 YYREEE (reference sequence). This CDR3 is built from 16 residues. Trimming cost V 0 bases and J 3 bases, with 16 bases left between them. The CDR3 reads CASSLAAQSRYYEQYF. In DNA form, the CDR3 reads TGTGCCAGCAGCTTGGCCGCCCAGAGCAGGTACTACGAGCAGTACTTC.